This TCR beta chain was sequenced in a study of T cell repertoires in cytomegalovirus infection. The overall study: Well-studied HLA-B-restricted epitopes and recently identified HLA-C-restricted epitopes of CMV were both used in the study. TCR beta signatures that were public indicated CMV infection and matching HLA type. Whole-study findings and limits: HLA-C-restricted CMV-specific TCR beta clonotypes were dominant in the ex vivo response. Totalled public TCR beta family frequency picked out people who carried CMV plus the relevant HLA.

In the case of this clonotype: Its antigen is as yet unknown.

TCRdb fed the reads into MiXCR, producing one record per CDR3 protein. The data contain roughly 160,000 distinct CDR3 sequences, roughly a fifth of them seen just once; the ten biggest clones take up under 30%. CDR3 length: 14 residues. Between the trimmed V and J ends, which lost 3 bases and 0 bases, there was a span of 8 bases. CDR1 SQVTM and CDR2 ANQGSEA come from the germline V gene. The V call is TRBV29-1, the J call TRBJ2-2; D not certain. The sequence was collected from a human donor in good health (CMV status not recorded). Some clones in this sample may be carry-over from other donors' samples. Sequencing used CD8+ T cells from cultured PBMCs, obtained from culture after CMV antigen stimulation. CDR3 sequence (DNA): TGCAGCGTTGATCTCGACGCGAACACCGGGGAGCTGTTTTTT. Translated: CSVDLDANTGELFF.